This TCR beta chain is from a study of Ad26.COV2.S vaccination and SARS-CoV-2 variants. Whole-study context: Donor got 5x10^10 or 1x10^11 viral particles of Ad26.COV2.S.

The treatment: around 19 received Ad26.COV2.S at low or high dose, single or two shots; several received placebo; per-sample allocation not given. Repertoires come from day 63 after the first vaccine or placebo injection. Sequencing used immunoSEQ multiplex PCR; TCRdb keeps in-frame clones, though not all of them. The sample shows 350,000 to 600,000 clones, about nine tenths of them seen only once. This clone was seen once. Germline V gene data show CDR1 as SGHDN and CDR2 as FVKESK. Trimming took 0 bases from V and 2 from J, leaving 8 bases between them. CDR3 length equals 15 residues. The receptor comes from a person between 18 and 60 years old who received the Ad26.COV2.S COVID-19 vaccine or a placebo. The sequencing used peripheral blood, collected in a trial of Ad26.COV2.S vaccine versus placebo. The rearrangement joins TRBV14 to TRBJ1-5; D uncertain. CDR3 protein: CASSQDPPGNQPQHF. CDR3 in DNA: TGTGCCAGCAGCCAAGATCCGCCTGGCAATCAGCCCCAGCATTTT.